This T cell receptor (beta chain) was documented in a study of CD8 T cells in ankylosing spondylitis. On this clonotype: Its antigen is currently unknown. One end of the junction is discordant with germline, which a read error may explain.

The authors made TCR beta libraries by quantitative 5'-RACE with molecular barcodes. TCRdb re-called the 5' RACE reads with MiXCR, one entry per CDR3 protein. The sample holds 150,000 to 200,000 distinct CDR3 sequences, roughly 20% seen once. General observations from the study: According to the report, clones linked to the disease were significantly enriched in matched synovial fluid samples taken from ankylosing spondylitis patients.

Germline-derived CDR1 and CDR2 are LNHDA and SQIVND (reference sequence). The CDR3 length is 14 residues. This sequence was found in a male donor between 10 and 30 years old with ankylosing spondylitis or in good health (not recorded which). The sample consisted of blood, either unsorted or a sorted T cell fraction (not recorded which). J is TRBJ2-7 and V is TRBV19, with 8 bases fitting TRBD1. CDR3 in amino acids: CASSTGGYTYEQYF. The CDR3 coding sequence is TGTGCCAGTAGTACAGGGGGCTACACCTACGAGCAGTATTTC. Full variable domain (missing parts from reference TRBV19 and TRBJ2-7): DGGITQSPKYLFRKEGQNVTLSCEQNLNHDAMYWYRQDPGQGLRLIYYSQIVNDFQKGDIAEGYSVSREKKESFPLTVTSAQKNPTAFYLCASSTGGYTYEQYFGPGTRLTVT.